The 14 T cell receptor beta chains listed next were all sequenced from one sample in a study of Ad26.COV2.S vaccination and SARS-CoV-2 variants. Regarding treatment: some 19 received Ad26.COV2.S at low or high dose, single or two shots; several received placebo; per-sample allocation not given. Sampling occurred on day 63 after the first vaccine or placebo injection. Assay used: immunoSEQ multiplex PCR; TCRdb lists only in-frame clones, some missing. The sample records approximately 340,000 clones, more than 75% being singletons. Source: peripheral blood, taken in a trial of Ad26.COV2.S vaccine versus placebo. The source is a person between 18 and 65 years old who received the Ad26.COV2.S COVID-19 vaccine or a placebo.

In this sample, this clone turned up once. This chain connects TRBV7-9 to TRBJ1-3, with D perhaps matching TRBD1 (6 bases). CDR3 length: 19 amino acids. The germline V and J ends were trimmed by 5 bases and 1 base, with 24 bases remaining between them. Germline assignment: CDR1 SEHNR and CDR2 FQNEAQ (reference sequence). CDR3 nucleotide sequence: TGTGCCAGCAGCCACTCTCAGCGAGGAACAGGGAGGTCTGGAAACACCATATATTTT. It encodes CASSHSQRGTGRSGNTIYF.

V usage is TRBV25-1 and J usage is TRBJ2-1; a possible D gene is TRBD2 (5 bases). V gave up 3 bases and J gave up 3 bases, with 12 bases separating them. The CDR3 runs 15 residues. Germline V lookup: CDR1 MGHDK, CDR2 SYGVNS. The CDR3 DNA reads as TGTGCCAGCAGTGAGCCCCGAGGACTCTACAATGAGCAGTTCTTC. This codes for CASSEPRGLYNEQFF.

The chain combines TRBV7-8 with TRBJ1-1; TRBD1 matches at 12 bases. The CDR3 length is 14 residues. Germline CDR1 and CDR2: SGHVS and FQNEAQ. Trimming cost V 3 bases and J 6 bases; bases outside gene matches: 2. The CDR3 here is CASSLGQGAAEAFF. CDR3 DNA: TGTGCCAGCAGCTTGGGACAGGGGGCCGCTGAAGCTTTCTTT.

The chain recombines TRBV25-1 with TRBJ1-5; TRBD1 might be the D (5 bases). Germline-derived CDR1 and CDR2 are MGHDK and SYGVNS. The CDR3 extends over 16 amino acids. V lost 1 base, J lost 2 bases, and 12 bases lay in between. The CDR3 nucleotides read TGTGCCAGCAGTGAATTGGAGGGGAGACGCAATCAGCCCCAGCATTTT. This sequence encodes CASSELEGRRNQPQHF.

This sequence joins TRBV11-2 and TRBJ2-7; D may be TRBD2 (5 bases). CDR3 size: 15 residues. Germline V CDR1 and CDR2: SGHAT, FQNNGV. V shed 5 bases and J shed 3 bases, with 17 bases lying between them. The CDR3 bases are TGTGCCAGCAGCCCCTGGACTGGAGTTGGCTACGAGCAGTACTTC. It specifies CASSPWTGVGYEQYF.

The sample holds one count of this clone. The chain recombines TRBV30 with TRBJ2-7; D not resolved. The length of the CDR3 is 13 residues. The V end lost 0 bases, the J end lost 5 bases, and 11 bases lay between the germline ends. Germline V gives CDR1 GTSNPN, CDR2 SVGIG (reference sequence). The CDR3 DNA reads TGTGCCTGGAGTGTAGTTAGTTACAACGAGCAGTACTTC. It encodes CAWSVVSYNEQYF.

The rearrangement links TRBV27 to TRBJ2-5, with a tentative D call TRBD1 (5 bases). Germline values: CDR1 MNHEY, CDR2 SMNVEV (reference sequence). With 5 bases removed from V and 6 bases from J, the gap between germline ends came to 13 bases. The length of the CDR3 is 13 residues. CDR3 sequence: CASSPRTRKTQYF. The CDR3 DNA reads as TGTGCCAGCAGTCCTCGGACAAGAAAGACCCAGTACTTC.

The sample holds a few counts of this clone. The V and J genes are TRBV29-1 and TRBJ2-1; TRBD1 matches 10 bases. Unmatched junction bases numbered 1, after V lost 2 bases and J lost 3 bases. From germline, CDR1 is SQVTM and CDR2 ANQGSEA. The CDR3 is made up of 14 amino acids. The CDR3 loop is CSVERDRGYNEQFF. The CDR3 DNA follows: TGCAGCGTTGAAAGGGACAGGGGCTACAATGAGCAGTTCTTC.

The chain carries TRBV3-1 (or the pseudogene TRBV3-2) and TRBJ2-3; 7 nucleotides line up with TRBD1. The V gene's germline CDR1 is LGHDT and CDR2 YNNKEL (reference sequence). CDR3 length: 16 residues. With V trimmed by 2 bases and J by 2 bases, 7 bases remained unmatched. As DNA, the CDR3 is TGTGCCAGCAGCCAATACCGGGACAGCTACACAGATACGCAGTATTTT. It yields the protein CASSQYRDSYTDTQYF.

The table lists this clone with a count of one. The chain has TRBV19 and TRBJ1-2; tentatively, D is TRBD1 (5 bases). CDR3 length: 14 amino acids. The germline V and J ends were trimmed by 8 bases and 6 bases, with 19 bases remaining between them. CDR1 and CDR2 (germline): LNHDA, SQIVND (reference sequence). The CDR3 region is CASLTTGDPDGYTF. CDR3 DNA sequence: TGTGCCAGTCTGACGACGGGGGACCCCGATGGCTACACCTTC.

The sample holds a few counts of this clone. This chain joins TRBV9 and TRBJ2-7, with D perhaps TRBD2 (6 bases). The CDR3 has 15 amino acids. V was pared by 0 bases and J by 3 bases, with 13 bases between. Germline loops: CDR1 SGDLS, CDR2 YYNGEE. CDR3 loop: CASSVGQAGHYEQYF. In nucleotides, the CDR3 is TGTGCCAGCAGCGTAGGGCAAGCGGGCCACTACGAGCAGTACTTC.

The rearrangement uses TRBV10-3 and TRBJ2-1, with D uncertain. The CDR3 spans 12 residues. Germline CDR1 ENHRY, CDR2 SYGVKD. V lost 2 bases, J lost 10 bases, and 9 bases lay in between. CDR3 loop: CAISEAKVEQFF. The DNA for the CDR3 is TGTGCCATCAGTGAGGCTAAAGTCGAGCAGTTCTTC.

This chain uses TRBV11-2 with TRBJ2-1; D is ambiguous. Trimming left V 5 bases short and J 0 bases short, with 14 bases between. CDR3 length equals 16 residues. Germline V gene lookup returns CDR1 SGHAT and CDR2 FQNNGV. The CDR3 region is CASSQVWMSSYNEQFF. CDR3 sequence (DNA): TGTGCCAGCAGCCAGGTTTGGATGAGCTCCTACAATGAGCAGTTCTTC. Full variable domain (rest looked up from reference TRBV11-2 and TRBJ2-1): EAGVAQSPRYKIIEKRQSVAFWCNPISGHATLYWYQQILGQGPKLLIQFQNNGVVDDSQLPKDRFSAERLKGVDSTLKIQPAKLEDSAVYLCASSQVWMSSYNEQFFGPGTRLTVL.

The rearrangement links TRBV11-2 to TRBJ2-5; 10 positions agree with TRBD2. V lost 0 bases to trimming and J lost 0 bases; unmatched junction nucleotides: 4. Looked up from germline, CDR1 is SGHAT and CDR2 is FQNNGV. The CDR3 runs 17 residues. CDR3 sequence reads: CASSLELAGTYQETQYF. The CDR3 DNA is TGTGCCAGCAGCTTAGAACTAGCGGGGACGTACCAAGAGACCCAGTACTTC.